Presented here are 4 T cell receptor beta chains from one specimen sequenced in a study of monozygotic twins with cystic fibrosis. Clones were read by immunoSEQ multiplex PCR, and TCRdb kept only the in-frame ones, dropping some. The sample has 11,000 to 15,000 clones; approximately 85% are singletons. The specimen sequenced was blood. These receptors came from a boy aged 5-17 years with cystic fibrosis.

This clone was found a few times. This rearrangement joins TRBV11-2 to TRBJ1-6, with a possible D match to TRBD1 (6 bases). Trimming stripped 1 base from V and 3 bases from J, with 19 bases between. The CDR3 loop spans 19 amino acids. The V gene's germline CDR1 is SGHAT and CDR2 FQNNGV. The CDR3 reads CASSLGGNRGQIYNSPLHF. CDR3 bases: TGTGCCAGCAGCTTAGGCGGCAACCGAGGACAGATCTATAATTCACCCCTCCACTTT.

The rearrangement links TRBV15 to TRBJ1-5, with D hard to call. V dropped 0 bases and J dropped 2 bases, with 11 bases sitting between them. CDR1 and CDR2 (germline): LNHNV, YYDKDF (reference sequence). This CDR3 is 16 amino acids long. CDR3 loop: CATSRDPSPGNQPQHF. The CDR3 DNA reads TGTGCCACCAGCAGAGATCCTTCCCCGGGCAATCAGCCCCAGCATTTT.

The chain links TRBV27 to TRBJ2-1; possibly TRBD2 for D (5 bases). Looked up from germline, CDR1 is MNHEY and CDR2 is SMNVEV (reference sequence). Trimming stripped 7 bases from V and 0 bases from J, with 28 bases between. The CDR3 runs 20 residues. For the CDR3, the DNA is TGTGCCAGCATCTCTCTATTGGGTAGCGCAAGCCCGAGCTCCTACAATGAGCAGTTCTTC. Amino acids: CASISLLGSASPSSYNEQFF.

The J gene is TRBJ2-7, the V gene TRBV19; no reliable D call. V lost 3 bases, J lost 0 bases, and 12 bases lay in between. Germline V gives CDR1 LNHDA, CDR2 SQIVND (reference sequence). The CDR3 runs to 15 residues. The CDR3 loop is CASSMGSLSSYEQYF. DNA for the CDR3: TGTGCCAGTAGTATGGGGTCCCTAAGCTCCTACGAGCAGTACTTC.